The 21 T cell receptor beta chains reported below all come from one sample, sequenced in a study of CD8+CD57+ T cells in acquired aplastic anemia. Genomic DNA, serving as template, underwent TCR beta VDJ and CDR3 profiling. One entry per CDR3 protein, called by TCRdb with MiXCR from the reads. This sample has about 190,000 distinct CDR3 sequences, with roughly half found just once. Sequenced: sorted CD4+, CD8+, or CD8+CD57+ T cells (not recorded which) from PBMCs. Every receptor here comes from a human donor in good health, serving as a control.

Remarks on this clonotype: One end of the junction varies from germline; a read error may be responsible. The CDR3, as DNA: TGTGCCAGCAGCTCCGTATCTCAGCCCCAGCGTTTT. Encoded protein: CASSSVSQPQRF. This sequence joins TRBV7-8 and TRBJ1-5, with D unclear. The CDR3 covers 12 residues. The germline gives CDR1 SGHVS, CDR2 FQNEAQ.

The rearrangement joins TRBV11-3 to TRBJ2-7; 9 bases match TRBD2. The germline V gene has CDR1 SGHNT and CDR2 YENEEA. There are 15 residues in the CDR3. J lost 5 bases, V lost 3 bases, and 8 bases had no gene match. The CDR3 region has the DNA TGTGCCAGCAGCTTTGGGAGCGGGAGGATCAACGAGCAGTACTTC. This sequence encodes CASSFGSGRINEQYF.

The CDR3 DNA reads TGCAGTGCAAGAACAGGGAATAATGAAAAACTGTTTTTT. Residues: CSARTGNNEKLFF. The genes are TRBV20-1 and TRBJ1-4; D perhaps matches TRBD1 (6 bases). CDR1 is DFQATT, CDR2 SNEGSKA, per germline (reference sequence). The V end was cut by 6 bases, the J end by 4 bases, with 12 bases between. This CDR3 has 13 residues.

This chain joins TRBV7-7 and TRBJ2-3; D is ambiguous. The CDR3 has 15 residues. Germline V gives CDR1 SSHAT, CDR2 FNYEAQ (reference sequence). The CDR3 reads CAGSLGFSPTDTQYF. The CDR3 nucleotides are TGTGCTGGCAGCTTAGGCTTCTCCCCCACAGATACGCAGTATTTT.

The chain joins TRBV19 to TRBJ1-1, with 8 bases fitting TRBD1. The J segment lost 0 bases and the V segment lost 3 bases, leaving 15 bases of the junction unmatched. The CDR3 runs 19 residues. CDR1 and CDR2 from the germline V gene are LNHDA and SQIVND (reference sequence). CDR3 residues: CASSMTFSLRQGMNTEAFF. CDR3 coding DNA: TGTGCCAGTAGTATGACGTTTAGTTTGAGACAGGGGATGAACACTGAAGCTTTCTTT.

This clonotype was found a few times. The chain employs TRBV19 and TRBJ2-7, with 10 positions matching TRBD1. Germline lookup yields CDR1 LNHDA and CDR2 SQIVND (reference sequence). With 3 bases clipped from V and 2 bases from J, the junction kept 1 base outside the gene matches. The CDR3 covers 14 residues. In DNA form, the CDR3 reads TGTGCCAGTAGTATCGGACAGGGGGCCTACGAGCAGTACTTC. Translated: CASSIGQGAYEQYF.

This clonotype was seen repeatedly, ten times or more. J is TRBJ1-2 and V is TRBV7-9; 7 bases agree with TRBD1. V was clipped by 4 bases and J by 2 bases; unmatched bases: 7. The germline gives CDR1 SEHNR, CDR2 FQNEAQ (reference sequence). The CDR3 loop spans 15 amino acids. CDR3 DNA sequence: TGTGCCAGCAGCTCCCCGGGACAGAAGAACTATGGCTACACCTTC. It specifies CASSSPGQKNYGYTF.

This clonotype came up many times. The gene calls are TRBV19 and TRBJ1-5, with no clear D. This CDR3 region has 16 residues. V shed 5 bases and J shed 2 bases, with 16 bases lying between them. Germline values: CDR1 LNHDA, CDR2 SQIVND (reference sequence). CDR3 nucleotides: TGTGCCAGTAGTCGGACCGGTTTTGAGGGCAATCAGCCCCAGCATTTT. It is translated as CASSRTGFEGNQPQHF.

This clonotype was observed at least ten times. The rearrangement joins TRBV7-2 to TRBJ2-2, with D possibly being TRBD2 (7 bases). Trimming stripped 3 bases from V and 3 bases from J, with 17 bases between. Germline V lookup: CDR1 SGHTA, CDR2 FQGNSA. The CDR3 totals 17 residues. The DNA of the CDR3 is TGTGCCAGCAGCTTGAATCTGGCGGGGGCAGACACCGGGGAGCTGTTTTTT. Translating it yields CASSLNLAGADTGELFF.

This clonotype was observed at least ten times. V usage is TRBV24-1 and J usage is TRBJ2-3; D not certain. The CDR3 covers 11 residues. Germline V gene data show CDR1 as KGHDR and CDR2 as SFDVKD. V lost 0 bases and J 6 bases, leaving 0 bases between the germline ends. The CDR3 region is CATSDLDTQYF. DNA of the CDR3: TGTGCCACCAGTGATTTGGATACGCAGTATTTT.

The V call is TRBV20-1, the J call TRBJ1-6; unclear D gene. The CDR3 covers 15 residues. V shed 2 bases and J shed 2 bases, with 10 bases lying between them. The germline V gene has CDR1 DFQATT and CDR2 SNEGSKA (reference sequence). Here the CDR3 DNA reads TGCAGTGCTAGACCCTACAGTCCCTATAATTCACCCCTCCACTTT. Protein: CSARPYSPYNSPLHF.

Ten or more counts support this clonotype. This chain uses TRBV7-6 with TRBJ1-2; 7 bases map to TRBD1. The CDR3 spans 12 residues. Trimming took 5 bases from V and 7 from J; bases not matched to a gene: 4. Germline V CDR1 and CDR2: SGHVS, FNYEAQ. The CDR3 DNA is TGTGCCAGCAGCGATTACAGGGGTGGCTACACCTTC. Amino acid sequence: CASSDYRGGYTF.

This chain links TRBV10-3 with TRBJ2-3; 9 bases fit TRBD2. V lost 4 bases, J lost 0 bases, and 2 bases stayed unmatched. The V gene's germline CDR1 is ENHRY and CDR2 SYGVKD. The CDR3 loop spans 15 amino acids. CDR3 DNA sequence: TGTGCCATCAGTGGACTAGCGGTTAGCACAGATACGCAGTATTTT. This translates into CAISGLAVSTDTQYF.

This clonotype was seen just once. The chain links TRBV6-1 to TRBJ1-4; D not resolved. This CDR3 region has 11 residues. V dropped 5 bases and J dropped 10 bases, with 8 bases sitting between them. CDR1 is MNHNS, CDR2 SASEGT, per germline. CDR3 bases: TGTGCCAGCAGTTCGGACGGAAAACTGTTTTTT. As protein: CASSSDGKLFF.

This rearrangement joins TRBV12-3 or TRBV12-4 to TRBJ2-7; D not resolved. V was clipped by 5 bases and J by 5 bases, with 19 bases between them. There are 15 residues in the CDR3. In DNA form, the CDR3 reads TGTGCCAGCAGTCCCCCCCGCGGCGTCAGCGACGAGCAGTACTTC. This codes for CASSPPRGVSDEQYF.

The table lists this clonotype with many counts. The rearrangement uses TRBV2 and TRBJ1-1; no clear D gene. The CDR3 covers 13 residues. V dropped 10 bases and J dropped 5 bases, with 17 bases sitting between them. The germline CDR1 and CDR2 sequences are SNHLY and FYNNEI. CDR3 in amino acids: CATGINSRTEAFF. DNA for the CDR3: TGTGCCACCGGAATTAACTCGAGGACTGAAGCTTTCTTT.

Many counts were recorded for this clonotype. The chain combines TRBV10-2 with TRBJ2-1; D remains ambiguous. The CDR3 is 12 residues long. CDR1 and CDR2 (germline): WSHSY, SAAADI. Trimming pared 3 bases from V and 7 bases from J, leaving 7 bases between. CDR3 sequence reads: CASSERFNEQFF. CDR3 sequence (DNA): TGCGCCAGCAGTGAAAGGTTTAATGAGCAGTTCTTC.

CDR3 region: CASSFGGNTIYF. DNA of the CDR3: TGTGCCAGCAGTTTTGGGGGAAACACCATATATTTT. The V gene is TRBV28, the J gene TRBJ1-3; D unresolved. Germline V gives CDR1 MDHEN, CDR2 SYDVKM. This CDR3 has 12 residues. Trimming removed 3 bases from V and 4 bases from J, with 4 bases in between.

This clonotype was observed many times. The genes are TRBV2 and TRBJ1-3; no reliable D call. V was shortened by 4 bases and J by 0 bases, with 10 bases between the two germline ends. Germline V lookup: CDR1 SNHLY, CDR2 FYNNEI. This CDR3 is 15 amino acids long. CDR3 sequence: CASSVGSDSGNTIYF. The CDR3 coding sequence is TGTGCCAGCAGTGTTGGGTCAGACTCTGGAAACACCATATATTTT.

The rearrangement links TRBV24-1 to TRBJ2-7, with TRBD1 identical over 11 bases. The length of the CDR3 is 17 residues. Unmatched junction bases numbered 12, after V lost 4 bases and J lost 5 bases. Germline CDR1 KGHDR, CDR2 SFDVKD. CDR3 protein: CATSDPWTGGGIDEQYF. As DNA, the CDR3 is TGTGCCACCAGTGACCCATGGACAGGGGGCGGTATAGACGAGCAGTACTTC.

The V gene is TRBV2, the J gene TRBJ1-6; D might be TRBD1 (5 bases). The germline gives CDR1 SNHLY, CDR2 FYNNEI. Deletions cut 6 bases from V and 6 bases from J, with 12 bases between. The CDR3 loop spans 14 amino acids. The CDR3 DNA follows: TGTGCCAGCAGGCCATGGGACGGTAATTCACCCCTCCACTTT. Translated: CASRPWDGNSPLHF.